The entry that follows covers one T cell receptor beta chain sequence. These data are taken from a study of blood T cell repertoires in COVID-19. Study information: PBMCs, B-cell-depleted T cells, or T cells provided the cDNA or gDNA that made up the material.

Enrolment of Seattle patients took place during active infection, and they were followed longitudinally. Sequencing was performed with immunoSEQ multiplex PCR; in TCRdb, only in-frame clones are kept and a portion is missing. This table holds around 150,000 clones, 85% to 95% found once. Sequenced material: peripheral blood. The sequence derives from an older woman with COVID-19, enrolled during active disease.

DNA of the CDR3: TGTGCCAGCAGGTCTACCACAGGGAACGAGCAGTACTTC. This sequence encodes CASRSTTGNEQYF. The V gene is TRBV6-5, the J gene TRBJ2-7; a possible D gene is TRBD1 (6 bases). In germline, CDR1 is MNHEY, CDR2 SVGAGI. V lost 6 bases and J lost 5, with 14 bases in between. This CDR3 has 13 residues.